Reported below is one T cell receptor (beta chain). The antigen remains unidentified. The data are from a study of radiation and T cells in renal cell carcinoma. Study outcomes and limitations: Baseline intratumoral clonotype presence is unknown without pretreatment biopsies.

This table comes from immunoSEQ multiplex PCR, and its TCRdb copy is limited to in-frame clones, with some not included. The sample carries roughly 80,000 clones, over 80% recorded once. This CDR3 spans 16 amino acids. Germline V gives CDR1 SNHLY, CDR2 FYNNEI. V dropped 5 bases and J dropped 10 bases, with 21 bases sitting between them. Regarding time point: blood 4 weeks post-SBRT, at nephrectomy. Specified treatment: 15 Gy SBRT to primary tumor, nephrectomy 4 weeks later. Nephrectomy followed 15 Gy stereotactic body radiation by 4 weeks. Serial blood draws occurred at baseline and 2 and 4 weeks post-SBRT.

The clonotype originates from a woman aged 60-70 years with renal cell carcinoma. The genes are TRBV2 and TRBJ1-6, with a possible D match to TRBD1 (6 bases). Source: blood, taken from a patient whose treatment included radiotherapy and nephrectomy. CDR3 sequence: CASSQEGGEMSSPLHF. CDR3 nucleotides: TGTGCCAGCAGTCAGGAAGGGGGAGAAATGTCGTCACCCCTCCACTTT.